The rows below give T cell receptor beta chains drawn from one sample of a study of blood T cell repertoires in COVID-19. Produced via immunoSEQ multiplex PCR; TCRdb's table is partial and in-frame only. The profile shows about 120,000 clones, under 90% of them singletons. Material: peripheral blood. The source of these receptors is a woman in her sixties or seventies with acute or convalescent COVID-19. Both conserved end residues are part of each CDR3. The D gene is left open where the match is weak. Clone size, where shown, is once, few, many, or a class for clones that have expanded.

j_call v_call d_call clone_size cdr3_aa cdr3_nt
TRBJ2-5 TRBV2 - - CASSEWGGRGKETQYF TGTGCCAGCAGTGAATGGGGGGGCAGGGGTAAAGAGACCCAGTACTTC
TRBJ2-3 TRBV4-2 TRBD2 - CASSQSTSGYTDTQYF TGTGCCAGCAGCCAATCGACTAGCGGATACACAGATACGCAGTATTTT
TRBJ2-1 TRBV7-6 TRBD1 - CASSLDRSSYNEQFF TGTGCCAGCAGCCTGGACAGGAGCTCCTACAATGAGCAGTTCTTC
TRBJ1-5 TRBV9 - - CASSAGGSNQPQHF TGTGCCAGCAGCGCAGGAGGGAGCAATCAGCCCCAGCATTTT
TRBJ2-1 TRBV24-1 TRBD1 - CATSDWDRNEQFF TGTGCCACCAGTGATTGGGACAGAAATGAGCAGTTCTTC
TRBJ2-7 TRBV4-3 - - CASSQDRGYEQYF TGCGCCAGCAGCCAAGACCGGGGCTACGAGCAGTACTTC
TRBJ2-3 TRBV7-9 TRBD2 - CASSLVSGLGDTQYF TGTGCCAGCAGCTTAGTTAGCGGGCTCGGAGATACGCAGTATTTT
TRBJ2-3 TRBV6-2/TRBV6-3 TRBD2 - CASSSGGGAEDTQYF TGTGCCAGCAGTTCCGGCGGGGGGGCGGAAGATACGCAGTATTTT
TRBJ1-4 TRBV11-3 - - CASSGGASSTNEKLFF TGTGCCAGCAGCGGAGGGGCCTCGTCAACTAATGAAAAACTGTTTTTT
TRBJ1-1 TRBV29-1 - - CSFQGIADEAFF TGCAGCTTCCAGGGGATAGCTGATGAAGCTTTCTTT
TRBJ1-2 TRBV7-2 - - CASSGLAQDGYTF TGTGCCAGCAGCGGACTCGCTCAGGATGGCTACACCTTC
TRBJ2-1 TRBV5-1 TRBD2 - CASSLVSSGGAHNEQFF TGCGCCAGCAGCTTGGTTTCTAGCGGGGGGGCTCACAATGAGCAGTTCTTC
TRBJ1-1 TRBV7-2 TRBD1 - CASSIRQGSTEAFF TGTGCCAGCAGCATTCGACAGGGGAGCACTGAAGCTTTCTTT
TRBJ1-3 TRBV18 - - CASSPDLGAPAGNTIYF TGTGCCAGCTCACCAGATTTGGGGGCGCCGGCTGGAAACACCATATATTTT
TRBJ1-3 TRBV7-2 - - CASSLVGPSSGNTIYF TGTGCCAGCAGCTTAGTGGGGCCCAGCTCTGGAAACACCATATATTTT
TRBJ2-5 TRBV11-3 - - CASSLQDVQYF TGTGCCAGCAGCTTACAGGATGTCCAGTACTTC
TRBJ1-1 TRBV19 - - CASNFQAGRSTEAFF TGTGCCAGTAATTTTCAGGCCGGGAGGAGCACTGAAGCTTTCTTT
TRBJ2-5 TRBV27 - - CASSFGGPETQYF TGTGCCAGCAGTTTCGGGGGGCCGGAGACCCAGTACTTC
TRBJ1-2 TRBV4-3 TRBD1 once CASSRADPGQGGGYTF TGCGCCAGCAGCCGGGCAGATCCGGGACAGGGAGGTGGCTACACCTTC
TRBJ2-1 TRBV25-1 TRBD1 - CASSGQGAVNEQFF TGTGCCAGCAGTGGTCAGGGGGCAGTGAATGAGCAGTTCTTC
TRBJ2-1 TRBV12-3/TRBV12-4 TRBD1 once CASRQGQGNEQFF TGTGCCAGCAGACAGGGACAGGGTAATGAGCAGTTCTTC
TRBJ1-4 TRBV4-1 TRBD1 - CASSPLPTVTGSSEKLFF TGCGCCAGCAGCCCCTTACCAACCGTGACAGGGAGTTCCGAAAAACTGTTTTTT
TRBJ2-3 TRBV20-1 TRBD2 few CSASSALAGGPPDTQYF TGCAGTGCTAGTTCGGCTCTAGCGGGGGGCCCCCCAGATACGCAGTATTTT
TRBJ1-3 TRBV2 - - CASSVGGISGNTIYF TGTGCCAGCAGTGTCGGGGGGATCTCTGGAAACACCATATATTTT
TRBJ1-6 TRBV6-2/TRBV6-3 - - CASSPIGLRGPLHF TGTGCCAGCAGCCCGATCGGTCTCCGGGGACCCCTCCACTTT
TRBJ1-4 TRBV4-2 TRBD1 few CASSLDGTGGMGEKLFF TGTGCCAGCAGCCTCGACGGGACAGGGGGCATGGGAGAAAAACTGTTTTTT
TRBJ2-1 TRBV6-6 TRBD2 - CASSKGTMSEQFF TGTGCCAGCAGTAAGGGGACTATGTCTGAGCAGTTCTTC
TRBJ1-5 TRBV7-2 - - CASSLGASGNQPQHF TGTGCCAGCAGCTTAGGCGCGAGTGGCAATCAGCCCCAGCATTTT
TRBJ2-1 TRBV4-2 TRBD1 - CASGPGDRLVYNEQFF TGTGCCAGCGGCCCAGGGGACAGGTTGGTTTACAATGAGCAGTTCTTC
TRBJ2-1 TRBV2 - - CASSDPRSEQFF TGTGCCAGCAGTGACCCTAGAAGTGAGCAGTTCTTC
TRBJ1-4 TRBV5-4 TRBD1 - CASSLERQGGEKLFF TGTGCCAGCAGCTTGGAAAGACAGGGGGGCGAAAAACTGTTTTTT
TRBJ2-7 TRBV10-3 - - CAINAAGYEQYF TGTGCCATCAACGCGGCGGGATACGAGCAGTACTTC
TRBJ1-1 TRBV6-4 - few CASSLGGNTEAFF TGTGCCAGCAGTTTAGGGGGGAACACTGAAGCTTTCTTT
TRBJ1-1 TRBV3-1/TRBV3-2 - - CASSHGGNAFF TGTGCCAGCAGCCATGGGGGGAACGCTTTCTTT
TRBJ1-2 TRBV3-1/TRBV3-2 - - CASSGGEHYGYTF TGTGCCAGCAGCGGTGGGGAGCACTATGGCTACACCTTC
TRBJ2-4 TRBV9 - few CASSVDGYGNIQYF TGTGCCAGCAGCGTAGACGGTTACGGAAACATTCAGTACTTC
TRBJ1-2 TRBV7-2 - - CASTPWGQSYGYTF TGTGCCAGCACCCCCTGGGGCCAGTCGTATGGCTACACCTTC
TRBJ1-1 TRBV2 TRBD1 - CASRPHRGPEAFF TGTGCCAGCAGGCCTCACAGGGGGCCTGAAGCTTTCTTT
TRBJ2-1 TRBV7-2 TRBD1 - CASSLVGGQGIHNEQFF TGTGCCAGCAGCTTAGTAGGGGGACAGGGGATCCACAATGAGCAGTTCTTC
TRBJ2-2 TRBV6-4 TRBD1 - CASSPGQGETGELFF TGTGCCAGCAGTCCTGGACAGGGTGAGACCGGGGAGCTGTTTTTT
TRBJ1-6 TRBV4-3 - - CASSQDGLRTDYNSPLHF TGCGCCAGCAGCCAAGATGGGCTCCGGACAGACTATAATTCACCCCTCCACTTT
TRBJ2-7 TRBV6-5 - - CASSPEPAYEQYF TGTGCCAGCAGTCCCGAACCAGCCTACGAGCAGTACTTC
TRBJ2-7 TRBV5-4 TRBD2 - CASSLELGGSTSGVYEQYF TGTGCCAGCAGCTTGGAACTCGGGGGTTCGACTAGCGGGGTCTACGAGCAGTACTTC
TRBJ2-3 TRBV5-1 - - CASSPQGMLTDTQYF TGCGCCAGCAGTCCCCAGGGGATGTTGACAGATACGCAGTATTTT
TRBJ1-6 TRBV6-1 TRBD1 once CASSEGQGIGVSPLHF TGTGCCAGCAGTGAGGGACAGGGCATCGGGGTTTCACCCCTCCACTTT